These T cell receptor beta chains were read from a single sample in a study of T-cell reconstitution after alpha-beta-depleted transplantation in children. TCRdb fed the PCR reads into MiXCR, producing one record per CDR3 protein. The table shows 380,000 or so distinct CDR3 sequences, with 13% occurring only once. This sample comprised PBMCs, obtained from the stem cell graft. All receptors derive from a human donor who donated a stem cell graft to a child with Fanconi anemia. Both conserved end residues are part of each CDR3. A D gene is named only where the DNA matches it firmly. Part of the rows lack a size; the others show once, few, many or a class for expanded clones.

V,size,J,D,CDR3,DNA
TRBV28,NA,TRBJ1-2,NA,CASSYAGRYGYTF,TGTGCCAGCAGTTACGCAGGGCGTTATGGCTACACCTTC
TRBV4-3,NA,TRBJ2-6,NA,CASSPLIQAPGTGANVLTF,TGCGCCAGCAGCCCCCTGATCCAGGCCCCCGGGACTGGGGCCAACGTCCTGACTTTC
TRBV9,few,TRBJ2-3,NA,CASSAGMNTQYF,TGTGCCAGCAGCGCCGGAATGAATACGCAGTATTTT
TRBV7-9,few,TRBJ1-1,TRBD1,CASSFSGGPGTEAFF,TGTGCCAGCAGCTTTTCAGGGGGCCCGGGTACTGAAGCTTTCTTT
TRBV9,many,TRBJ2-1,NA,CASSVVSYYNEQFF,TGTGCCAGCAGCGTAGTCTCGTATTACAATGAGCAGTTCTTC
TRBV20-1,NA,TRBJ2-7,TRBD2,CSASPRTSGGYEQYF,TGCAGTGCTAGCCCCCGGACTAGCGGGGGCTACGAGCAGTACTTC
TRBV6-2/TRBV6-3,few,TRBJ2-1,TRBD2,CASLNGLAGGPNNEQFF,TGTGCCAGCCTTAACGGACTAGCGGGGGGGCCAAACAATGAGCAGTTCTTC
TRBV7-8,many,TRBJ2-7,NA,CASSLEVSSYEQYF,TGTGCCAGCAGCTTAGAAGTTAGCTCCTACGAGCAGTACTTC
TRBV6-5,few,TRBJ2-1,TRBD1,CASSLLQGQQFF,TGTGCCAGCAGCCTATTACAGGGGCAGCAGTTCTTC
TRBV5-1,once,TRBJ1-1,TRBD1,CASSGPGQNLEDPLNTEAFF,TGCGCCAGCAGCGGCCCGGGACAGAACCTAGAAGACCCATTGAACACTGAAGCTTTCTTT
TRBV12-3/TRBV12-4,many,TRBJ2-6,TRBD1,CASSSGQGVSGANVLTF,TGTGCCAGCAGTTCCGGACAGGGGGTCTCTGGGGCCAACGTCCTGACTTTC
TRBV28,NA,TRBJ2-3,NA,CATLRGGSTDTQYF,TGTGCCACCCTTCGGGGAGGAAGCACAGATACGCAGTATTTT
TRBV12-3/TRBV12-4,few,TRBJ2-7,NA,CASSLEQAAGGEQYF,TGTGCCAGCAGTTTAGAGCAGGCCGCCGGGGGCGAGCAGTACTTC
TRBV9,NA,TRBJ1-1,NA,CASSVEQGATEAFF,TGTGCCAGCAGCGTAGAACAGGGTGCGACTGAAGCTTTCTTT
TRBV6-5,few,TRBJ2-7,NA,CASSYSGISYEQYF,TGTGCCAGCAGTTACTCGGGAATCTCCTACGAGCAGTACTTC
TRBV6-4,NA,TRBJ2-3,NA,CASSEGETDTQYF,TGTGCCAGCAGTGAGGGTGAGACAGATACGCAGTATTTT
TRBV5-5,NA,TRBJ2-5,NA,CASSYLGLGETQYF,TGTGCCAGCAGTTACCTAGGTTTGGGAGAGACCCAGTACTTC
TRBV4-2,many,TRBJ2-3,NA,CASSQEETGDDTQYF,TGTGCCAGCAGCCAAGAGGAAACGGGAGACGATACGCAGTATTTT
TRBV3-1,NA,TRBJ1-2,NA,CASSPGGVGFGYTF,TGTGCCAGCAGCCCCGGGGGGGTCGGGTTTGGCTACACCTTC
TRBV6-6,NA,TRBJ1-5,TRBD1,CASNAGTGNRHF,TGTGCCAGCAACGCCGGGACAGGGAATAGGCATTTT
TRBV7-2,NA,TRBJ2-1,NA,CASSLQSASYNEQFF,TGTGCCAGCAGCCTACAGAGCGCCTCTTACAATGAGCAGTTCTTC
TRBV12-3/TRBV12-4,many,TRBJ1-2,NA,CASSLDRVSYGYTF,TGTGCCAGCAGTTTAGACAGGGTCTCGTATGGCTACACCTTC
TRBV4-2,few,TRBJ2-7,NA,CASSHGANEQYF,TGTGCCAGCAGCCATGGAGCGAACGAGCAGTACTTC
TRBV6-2/TRBV6-3,few,TRBJ2-2,NA,CASSYSSSGPATGELFF,TGTGCCAGCAGTTACTCGAGTAGCGGCCCAGCCACCGGGGAGCTGTTTTTT
TRBV5-6,many,TRBJ2-2,NA,CASSLEADGYTGELFF,TGTGCCAGCAGCTTGGAAGCGGACGGATACACCGGGGAGCTGTTTTTT
TRBV5-5,NA,TRBJ1-2,NA,CASSDRSNYGYTF,TGTGCCAGCAGCGATAGAAGTAACTATGGCTACACCTTC
TRBV10-3,few,TRBJ1-3,NA,CAIGGGHVGNTIYF,TGTGCCATCGGGGGGGGCCACGTCGGAAACACCATATATTTT